These 21 T cell receptor beta chains came from one sample sequenced in a study of metastatic and nonmetastatic thyroid tumors. TCRdb re-clonotyped the PCR reads via MiXCR. This table holds about 32,000 clones, roughly a third found once. Thyroid surgery was preceded by no treatment in any patient. Source material: tumor tissue. All receptors derive from a female donor with papillary thyroid cancer or a benign thyroid nodule (not recorded which). Some clones in this sample may be carry-over from other donors' samples.

This clone was seen only a few times. The CDR3 nucleotides are TGTGCCAGCAGCCTAGCGGGATCGGAACCCACAGATACGCAGTATTTT. It specifies CASSLAGSEPTDTQYF. The chain combines TRBV6-1 with TRBJ2-3, with TRBD2 matching over 9 bases. The CDR3 runs 16 residues. V gave up 6 bases and J gave up 2 bases; unmatched junction bases: 9. Germline V CDR1 and CDR2: MNHNS, SASEGT.

The genes are TRBV6-2 or TRBV6-3 and TRBJ1-1; D uncertain. This CDR3 has 12 residues. In germline, CDR1 is MNHEY, CDR2 SVGEGT. Trimming pared 7 bases from V and 5 bases from J, leaving 11 bases between. This CDR3 reads CASTDGVTEAFF. The CDR3 nucleotides read TGTGCCAGCACAGACGGGGTAACTGAAGCTTTCTTT.

The chain employs TRBV4-1 and TRBJ1-5, with unresolved D. Trimming left V 0 bases short and J 6 bases short, with 12 bases between. The CDR3 is 15 residues long. CDR1 and CDR2 from the germline V gene are MGHRA and YSYEKL. The CDR3 nucleotides read TGCGCCAGCAGCCAAGAGACATCGGGTAGTCAGCCCCAGCATTTT. Translation: CASSQETSGSQPQHF.

This clone was detected only a few times. The chain recombines TRBV12-3 or TRBV12-4 with TRBJ2-1; 9 bases are a match to TRBD2. J lost 5 bases, V lost 6 bases, and 5 bases had no gene match. The length of the CDR3 is 14 residues. The CDR3 coding sequence is TGTGCCAGCAGGCAATCTAGCGGGAACAATGAGCAGTTCTTC. It specifies CASRQSSGNNEQFF.

This chain connects TRBV28 to TRBJ1-2, with a tentative D call TRBD1 (6 bases). CDR1 and CDR2 (germline): MDHEN, SYDVKM. The CDR3 is 13 amino acids. The V gene lost 6 bases and the J gene lost 4 bases, with 12 bases spanning the gap. The CDR3 sequence: CASRPGGRYGYTF. The DNA of the CDR3 is TGTGCCAGCAGACCCGGGGGGCGCTATGGCTACACCTTC.

This chain uses TRBV3-1 with TRBJ2-6; the match to TRBD1 covers 7 bases. This CDR3 is built from 17 residues. Losses at the gene ends were 2 bases for V and 4 bases for J; bases not matched to a gene: 8. Germline-derived CDR1 and CDR2 are LGHDT and YNNKEL (reference sequence). This CDR3 is CASSQLSTGIGANVLTF. In DNA, the CDR3 is TGTGCCAGCAGCCAACTATCGACAGGGATCGGGGCCAACGTCCTGACTTTC.

This clone was seen a few times. The genes are TRBV15 and TRBJ2-1; 10 bases map to TRBD1. The V and J ends lost 1 base and 5 bases, in that order; junction bases with no gene match: 5. The CDR3 has 16 amino acids. Germline CDR1 is LNHNV and CDR2 is YYDKDF (reference sequence). The DNA for the CDR3 is TGTGCCACCAGCAGAGCCGGGACAGGGGCCAACAATGAGCAGTTCTTC. Protein: CATSRAGTGANNEQFF.

V and J are TRBV29-1 and TRBJ2-1; weak D call: TRBD1 (5 bases). The CDR3 loop spans 11 amino acids. Trimming left V 7 bases short and J 4 bases short, with 8 bases between. The germline gives CDR1 SQVTM, CDR2 ANQGSEA. The CDR3 DNA reads as TGCAGCGCCACAGGATACAATGAGCAGTTCTTC. Protein: CSATGYNEQFF.

The chain is built from TRBV7-9 and TRBJ1-6, with D unclear. Germline V gene lookup returns CDR1 SEHNR and CDR2 FQNEAQ (reference sequence). Trimming removed 7 bases at V and 8 bases at J, with 9 bases between. CDR3 size: 12 residues. In nucleotides, the CDR3 is TGTGCCAGCACCCTTTTGGATTCACCCCTCCACTTT. It translates to CASTLLDSPLHF.

CDR3: CASSFTGTAYNEQFF. The CDR3 DNA reads TGTGCCAGCAGCTTCACCGGGACAGCCTACAATGAGCAGTTCTTC. The chain carries TRBV11-1 and TRBJ2-1; TRBD1 matches 7 bases. V trimming: 3 bases; J trimming: 2 bases; junction bases outside the gene matches: 4. This CDR3 has 15 amino acids. Germline CDR1 is SGHAT and CDR2 is FQDESV (reference sequence).

V usage is TRBV10-3 and J usage is TRBJ1-6; tentatively, D is TRBD1 (5 bases). CDR3 length equals 14 residues. The V end lost 7 bases, the J end lost 7 bases, and 14 bases lay between the germline ends. The germline V gene has CDR1 ENHRY and CDR2 SYGVKD. The CDR3 is CAIKEGTLNSPLHF. CDR3 sequence (DNA): TGTGCCATCAAAGAAGGGACTCTCAATTCACCCCTCCACTTT.

This clone was counted a few times. The chain carries TRBV6-2 or TRBV6-3 and TRBJ2-3; the D is unclear. V gave up 10 bases and J gave up 0 bases, with 11 bases separating them. This CDR3 has 13 residues. Germline CDR1 and CDR2: MNHEY and SVGEGT. The CDR3 region is CAIRVGSTDTQYF. CDR3 coding DNA: TGTGCCATTCGTGTGGGTAGCACAGATACGCAGTATTTT.

This clone has only a few counts. This sequence joins TRBV12-3 or TRBV12-4 and TRBJ1-1, with D unclear. Between the trimmed V and J ends, which lost 6 bases and 4 bases, there was a span of 9 bases. This CDR3 is built from 12 residues. CDR3 amino acids: CASSRGPTEAFF. The DNA for the CDR3 is TGTGCCAGCAGCCGCGGTCCCACTGAAGCTTTCTTT.

V is TRBV20-1 and J is TRBJ1-2, with 7 bases that match TRBD1. Germline CDR1 reads DFQATT; CDR2 reads SNEGSKA (reference sequence). The CDR3 spans 16 residues. Losses at the gene ends were 6 bases for V and 1 base for J; bases not matched to a gene: 14. CDR3 bases: TGCAGTGCGCCCGGACAGGAGCGAACTAGTAACTATGGCTACACCTTC. Its protein is CSAPGQERTSNYGYTF.

This chain connects TRBV7-3 to TRBJ1-6; 8 bases are a match to TRBD1. There are 14 residues in the CDR3. Germline V lookup: CDR1 SGHTA, CDR2 FQGTGA. V shed 4 bases and J 9 bases; nucleotides not matched to a gene: 5. CDR3 region: CASSSQGAASPLHF. The DNA for the CDR3 is TGTGCCAGCAGCTCCCAGGGGGCGGCTTCACCCCTCCACTTT.

The V call is TRBV5-1, the J call TRBJ1-4, with no clear D. Trimming removed 6 bases from V and 0 bases from J, with 9 bases in between. CDR1 SGHRS and CDR2 YFSETQ come from the germline V gene. The CDR3 spans 14 residues. CDR3 loop: CASKVSSTNEKLFF. CDR3 coding DNA: TGCGCCAGCAAGGTCAGCTCAACTAATGAAAAACTGTTTTTT.

A remark on this clone: A junction boundary mismatches the germline segment, possibly from a read error. The genes are TRBV4-1 and TRBJ2-7; 10 bases are shared with TRBD1. The CDR3 covers 15 residues. Germline-derived CDR1 and CDR2 are MGHRA and YSYEKL. Written as DNA, the CDR3 is TGCACCAGCAGCCAATCCGGGACAGGGGCCTACGAGCAGTACTTC. Its translation is CTSSQSGTGAYEQYF.

This clone was detected a few times. Additional DNA sequences in this sample encode the identical CDR3. The J gene is TRBJ1-2, the V gene TRBV28; D gene uncertain. This CDR3 has 12 amino acids. The V gene lost 2 bases and the J gene lost 4 bases, with 5 bases spanning the gap. CDR1 and CDR2 from the germline V gene are MDHEN and SYDVKM. CDR3 amino acids: CASSLGSYGYTF. CDR3 DNA: TGTGCCAGCAGTTTAGGAAGCTATGGCTACACCTTC.

The chain employs TRBV20-1 and TRBJ2-1, with D unclear. The CDR3 length is 14 residues. V was cut by 0 bases and J by 5 bases, with 11 bases left in between. Germline values: CDR1 DFQATT, CDR2 SNEGSKA (reference sequence). CDR3 DNA sequence: TGCAGTGCTAGAGACCCCTGGAACAACAATGAGCAGTTCTTC. Encoded protein: CSARDPWNNNEQFF.

This chain connects TRBV6-2 or TRBV6-3 to TRBJ2-1; D is possibly TRBD1 or TRBD2 (6 bases each). The CDR3 runs to 15 residues. From germline, CDR1 is MNHEY and CDR2 SVGEGT. Trimming shortened V by 7 bases and J by 6 bases, and 19 bases separated the two germline ends. Written as DNA, the CDR3 is TGTGCCAGCACCCGCTGGGGGCTAGCGCCCAATGAGCAGTTCTTC. Translated, it gives CASTRWGLAPNEQFF.

This clone was detected only a few times. This chain connects TRBV6-1 to TRBJ2-2; 7 bases line up with TRBD1. The CDR3 sequence is 15 residues long. Germline CDR1 MNHNS, CDR2 SASEGT. V shed 5 bases, J shed 6 bases, and the junction held 9 bases outside the gene matches. The CDR3 reads CASSTRQGHAGELFF. In nucleotides, the CDR3 is TGTGCCAGCAGTACCCGACAGGGTCACGCCGGGGAGCTGTTTTTT.